These 11 T cell receptor beta chains came from one sample sequenced in a study of immune evolution from preneoplasia to lung adenocarcinoma. TCRdb's copy holds only in-frame clones and misses some; the assay was immunoSEQ multiplex PCR. The sample consists of 3,600 or so clones, 77% of them appearing once. The sequencing sample was made of FFPE adjacent normal lung tissue. The receptors derive from a person aged 70 to 80 with lung adenocarcinoma.

This chain joins TRBV25-1 and TRBJ1-2, with D possibly TRBD1 on 5 matching bases. The germline V and J ends were trimmed by 2 bases and 8 bases, with 6 bases remaining between them. The CDR3 is 11 residues long. CDR1 and CDR2 from the germline V gene are MGHDK and SYGVNS. The CDR3, as DNA: TGTGCCAGCAGTGAAGGGGGAGGCTACACCTTC. Translated, it gives CASSEGGGYTF.

The CDR3 region has the DNA TGTGCTAGTGGTTTGGGACACTATGGCTACACCTTC. Translating gives CASGLGHYGYTF. The genes are TRBV12-5 and TRBJ1-2; D gene unclear. The V and J ends lost 1 base and 3 bases respectively, with 3 bases between them. The CDR3 contains 12 residues. Germline V gene lookup returns CDR1 LGHNT and CDR2 FRNRAP.

V is TRBV6-1 and J is TRBJ2-2; D not certain. Trimming took 1 base from V and 6 from J, leaving 6 bases between them. CDR3 length: 13 residues. Germline V CDR1 and CDR2: MNHNS, SASEGT. CDR3 in DNA: TGTGCCAGCAGTGAAGATAGGGCCGGGGAGCTGTTTTTT. This translates into CASSEDRAGELFF.

J is TRBJ2-7 and V is TRBV28; 8 nucleotides line up with TRBD1. This CDR3 spans 12 amino acids. The germline V gene encodes CDR1 MDHEN and CDR2 SYDVKM. Germline trimming cut 6 bases from V and 7 bases from J; bases unmatched to any gene: 5. The chain's CDR3 is CASSPNRGEQYF. The CDR3 DNA is TGTGCCAGCAGCCCCAACAGGGGGGAGCAGTACTTC.

The J gene is TRBJ2-1, the V gene TRBV27, with 8 positions matching TRBD2. This CDR3 spans 21 amino acids. Germline lookup yields CDR1 MNHEY and CDR2 SMNVEV (reference sequence). V lost 3 bases to trimming and J lost 0 bases; unmatched junction nucleotides: 19. The CDR3 bases are TGTGCCAGCAGTTTCATACCGCCGCTGGTGGGACTAGAGGGCTCCTACAATGAGCAGTTCTTC. Its protein product is CASSFIPPLVGLEGSYNEQFF.

The chain links TRBV7-2 to TRBJ1-5, with 9 bases fitting TRBD1. The CDR3 runs 15 residues. Germline V lookup: CDR1 SGHTA, CDR2 FQGNSA. Trimming cost V 5 bases and J 4 bases; bases outside gene matches: 6. The CDR3 sequence: CASSQTGGPNQPQHF. Here the CDR3 DNA reads TGTGCCAGCAGCCAGACAGGGGGTCCTAATCAGCCCCAGCATTTT. The full variable domain, in which reference TRBV7-2 and TRBJ1-5 provide the parts outside the CDR3, is GAGVSQSPSNKVTEKGKDVELRCDPISGHTALYWYRQSLGQGLEFLIYFQGNSAPDKSGLPSDRFSAERTGGSVSTLTIQRTQQEDSAVYLCASSQTGGPNQPQHFGDGTRLSIL.

The V and J genes are TRBV7-2 and TRBJ1-1; D might be TRBD1 (5 bases). Germline CDR1 reads SGHTA; CDR2 reads FQGNSA. V dropped 4 bases and J dropped 5 bases, with 14 bases sitting between them. The CDR3 loop spans 14 amino acids. DNA for the CDR3: TGTGCCAGCAGCTGGACCAGGGTTGGTACTGAAGCTTTCTTT. This gives the protein CASSWTRVGTEAFF.

This chain links TRBV5-6 with TRBJ2-7; 7 nucleotides align to TRBD1. The germline gives CDR1 SGHDT, CDR2 YYEEEE. Trimming cost V 1 base and J 3 bases; bases outside gene matches: 7. CDR3 length equals 15 residues. The CDR3 sequence is CASSLTGAVVYEQYF. The CDR3 nucleotides are TGTGCCAGCAGCTTGACAGGGGCTGTGGTCTACGAGCAGTACTTC.

The chain combines TRBV5-1 with TRBJ1-1; TRBD1 matches at 8 bases. Per the germline V gene, CDR1 is SGHRS and CDR2 is YFSETQ. CDR3 length: 14 amino acids. V trimming: 4 bases; J trimming: 4 bases; junction bases outside the gene matches: 6. The CDR3 DNA follows: TGCGCCAGCAGCCCCGGACAGGGCGGCACTGAAGCTTTCTTT. Protein: CASSPGQGGTEAFF.

This clone has just one count. The chain couples TRBV6-5 to TRBJ2-7; either TRBD1 or TRBD2 may fit D (5 bases each). The CDR3 contains 13 residues. The V end was cut by 10 bases, the J end by 0 bases, with 13 bases between. The germline V gene encodes CDR1 MNHEY and CDR2 SVGAGI. The CDR3 bases are TGTGCCACCTCCGGGACCACCTCCTACGAGCAGTACTTC. Amino acid sequence: CATSGTTSYEQYF.

The chain uses TRBV2 and TRBJ1-4, with D hard to call. The V gene lost 5 bases and the J gene lost 3 bases, with 13 bases spanning the gap. The CDR3 is 15 residues long. Germline loops: CDR1 SNHLY, CDR2 FYNNEI. CDR3 region: CASSSQLGPNEKLFF. The CDR3 coding sequence is TGTGCCAGCAGTTCCCAATTAGGGCCTAATGAAAAACTGTTTTTT.